Listed here is a single T cell receptor (beta chain). Sequenced by immunoSEQ multiplex PCR; TCRdb stores in-frame clones only, minus some. The sample carries 50,000 to 60,000 clones, about 95% recorded once. This sample is drawn from a study of technical replicates of blood from a handful of donors. Germline V gene sequence: CDR1 SGHNT, CDR2 YYREEE (reference sequence). The CDR3 is made up of 14 amino acids. V was pared by 4 bases and J by 3 bases, with 4 bases of the junction left unmatched. The chain is built from TRBV5-4 and TRBJ2-7, with 10 bases fitting TRBD2. Sequenced input: PBMCs. The sequence was collected from a human donor in good health. Some clones in this sample may be carry-over from other donors' samples. The DNA for the CDR3 is TGTGCCAGCAGCAGGACTAGCGGTGACTACGAGCAGTACTTC. This codes for CASSRTSGDYEQYF.